The next 32 T cell receptor beta chains were all read from a single sample in a study of cytomegalovirus exposure and HLA in healthy donors. Sequencing used immunoSEQ multiplex PCR; TCRdb keeps in-frame clones, though not all of them. In the table there are approximately 260,000 clones, 86% of which are singletons. Sequenced material: PBMCs. The receptors were gathered from a woman aged 18-29 years in good health and CMV-seronegative.

This clone showed up just once. V gene TRBV7-8 combines with J gene TRBJ2-7; perhaps TRBD2 as D (5 bases). The CDR3 consists of 13 residues. V was pared by 6 bases and J by 4 bases, with 13 bases between. CDR1 and CDR2 (germline): SGHVS, FQNEAQ. The CDR3 here is CASRLTEGYEQYF. In DNA form, the CDR3 reads TGTGCCAGCAGGCTCACTGAGGGATACGAGCAGTACTTC.

The V call is TRBV18, the J call TRBJ1-1, with a weak D call TRBD1 (6 bases). V was shortened by 3 bases and J by 0 bases, with 17 bases between the two germline ends. Germline CDR1 is KGHSH and CDR2 is LQKENI. The CDR3 covers 17 residues. CDR3 DNA: TGTGCCAGCTCACCTCGGCAGGGGCTATCTATGAACACTGAAGCTTTCTTT. Residues: CASSPRQGLSMNTEAFF.

The chain recombines TRBV28 with TRBJ2-3, with 14 nucleotides matching TRBD2. The V and J ends lost 5 bases and 7 bases, in that order; junction bases with no gene match: 23. Per the germline V gene, CDR1 is MDHEN and CDR2 is SYDVKM. This CDR3 spans 21 amino acids. The CDR3 sequence: CASSHSLTGGGLAGGPNTQYF. The CDR3 nucleotides read TGTGCCAGCAGTCACTCTTTGACAGGGGGCGGACTAGCGGGAGGCCCAAATACGCAGTATTTT.

The chain joins TRBV7-2 to TRBJ2-7; D is uncertain. This CDR3 contains 16 residues. Germline-derived CDR1 and CDR2 are SGHTA and FQGNSA. The V gene lost 1 base and the J gene lost 0 bases, with 13 bases spanning the gap. The CDR3 is CASSLGSAASSYEQYF. As DNA, the CDR3 is TGTGCCAGCAGCTTAGGGAGTGCGGCGAGCTCCTACGAGCAGTACTTC.

V is TRBV7-8 and J is TRBJ2-3, with D possibly matching TRBD1 (5 bases). Germline CDR1 reads SGHVS; CDR2 reads FQNEAQ. The CDR3 has 17 amino acids. The V end lost 3 bases, the J end lost 0 bases, and 16 bases lay between the germline ends. CDR3 in amino acids: CASSFAGQSTSTDTQYF. CDR3 nucleotide sequence: TGTGCCAGCAGCTTTGCCGGACAATCCACTAGCACAGATACGCAGTATTTT.

The chain carries TRBV5-6 and TRBJ2-5; 10 nucleotides match TRBD2. V lost 4 bases to trimming and J lost 3 bases; unmatched junction nucleotides: 6. There are 15 residues in the CDR3. Germline V CDR1 and CDR2: SGHDT, YYEEEE. CDR3 sequence (DNA): TGTGCCAGCAGCCGAGGCCTAGCGGGAGAAGAGACCCAGTACTTC. Translated: CASSRGLAGEETQYF.

The chain carries TRBV10-3 and TRBJ2-2, with TRBD1 matching 9 bases. The CDR3 is made up of 14 amino acids. Germline V gene data show CDR1 as ENHRY and CDR2 as SYGVKD. V shed 8 bases and J 5 bases; nucleotides not matched to a gene: 6. CDR3 nucleotides: TGTGCCATCGGGCCGGGACAGGGTACCGGGGAGCTGTTTTTT. Its translation: CAIGPGQGTGELFF.

As for this clone: The sample holds other DNA sequences that translate to the same CDR3. V gene TRBV5-1 combines with J gene TRBJ1-2; 8 bases align to TRBD1. The germline V gene encodes CDR1 SGHRS and CDR2 YFSETQ. Trimming took 0 bases from V and 5 from J; bases not matched to a gene: 0. The CDR3 extends over 13 amino acids. Written as DNA, the CDR3 is TGCGCCAGCAGCTTGGACAGGGGGTATGGCTACACCTTC. Its translation: CASSLDRGYGYTF. Using reference TRBV5-1 and TRBJ1-2 for the parts outside the CDR3, the full variable domain is KAGVTQTPRYLIKTRGQQVTLSCSPISGHRSVSWYQQTPGQGLQFLFEYFSETQRNKGNFPGRFSGRQFSNSRSEMNVSTLELGDSALYLCASSLDRGYGYTFGSGTRLTVV.

CDR3 loop: CASTTDIQYQPQHF. Here the CDR3 DNA reads TGTGCCAGCACCACGGACATACAATATCAGCCCCAGCATTTT. The chain recombines TRBV6-6 with TRBJ1-5; D is possibly TRBD1 (5 bases). Germline CDR1 MNHNY, CDR2 SVGAGI (reference sequence). V lost 7 bases and J 5 bases, leaving 15 bases between the germline ends. The CDR3 has 14 residues.

This CDR3 is CASSLGGSLRTDTQYF. For the CDR3, the DNA is TGCGCCAGCAGCTTGGGTGGTAGCCTTCGCACAGATACGCAGTATTTT. The V gene is TRBV5-1, the J gene TRBJ2-3; D not resolved. V was clipped by 0 bases and J by 1 base, with 12 bases between them. The CDR3 has 16 residues. Germline CDR1 is SGHRS and CDR2 is YFSETQ.

The table lists this clone with a count of one. The V call is TRBV6-5, the J call TRBJ2-3, with D tentatively TRBD2 (6 bases). V lost 2 bases and J 0 bases, leaving 9 bases between the germline ends. CDR3 length: 15 residues. CDR1 and CDR2 (germline): MNHEY, SVGAGI. The CDR3 nucleotides are TGTGCCAGCAGTTACCGAGGGACTAGCACAGATACGCAGTATTTT. It specifies CASSYRGTSTDTQYF.

The chain uses TRBV29-1 and TRBJ1-2; 7 bases map to TRBD1. In germline, CDR1 is SQVTM, CDR2 ANQGSEA. The CDR3 spans 13 residues. V was pared by 6 bases and J by 8 bases, with 12 bases of the junction left unmatched. CDR3 sequence (DNA): TGCAGCGTAGACAGGGTACCCTCTATGGGCTACACCTTC. Its protein product is CSVDRVPSMGYTF. The full variable domain, in which reference TRBV29-1 and TRBJ1-2 provide the parts outside the CDR3, is SAVISQKPSRDICQRGTSLTIQCQVDSQVTMMFWYRQQPGQSLTLIATANQGSEATYESGFVIDKFPISRPNLTFSTLTVSNMSPEDSSIYLCSVDRVPSMGYTFGSGTRLTVV.

This chain connects TRBV4-2 to TRBJ2-1, with 7 bases that match TRBD1. The CDR3 has 16 amino acids. The V and J ends lost 0 bases and 2 bases, in that order; junction bases with no gene match: 4. Germline V gives CDR1 LGHNA, CDR2 YNFKEQ. The CDR3 bases are TGTGCCAGCAGCCAAGATCCCCAGGGGGCCTACAATGAGCAGTTCTTC. Translating it yields CASSQDPQGAYNEQFF.

The chain has TRBV30 and TRBJ2-1; D remains ambiguous. This CDR3 is 15 amino acids long. CDR1 GTSNPN and CDR2 SVGIG come from the germline V gene (reference sequence). V was trimmed by 0 bases and J by 8 bases, leaving 17 bases between them. The CDR3 nucleotides are TGTGCCTGGAGTGTAGCGCTAGTTTTGTGGGATGAGCAGTTCTTC. It specifies CAWSVALVLWDEQFF.

The V gene is TRBV7-9, the J gene TRBJ1-3; D uncertain. The CDR3 totals 15 residues. Trimming stripped 5 bases from V and 3 bases from J, with 14 bases between. CDR1 is SEHNR and CDR2 is FQNEAQ in the germline V gene (reference sequence). The CDR3, as DNA: TGTGCCAGCAGCCTGGGGAGGGCAGGTGGAAACACCATATATTTT. Amino acid sequence: CASSLGRAGGNTIYF.

This chain links TRBV11-2 with TRBJ2-2; D remains unclear. Germline assignment: CDR1 SGHAT and CDR2 FQNNGV. V lost 5 bases, J lost 3 bases, and 10 bases lay in between. The CDR3 length is 14 residues. The CDR3 region is CASSVSGHTGELFF. CDR3 nucleotides: TGTGCCAGCAGCGTCAGTGGGCACACCGGGGAGCTGTTTTTT.

The chain is built from TRBV28 and TRBJ1-2, with 7 nucleotides matching TRBD1. The CDR3 extends over 14 amino acids. Germline-derived CDR1 and CDR2 are MDHEN and SYDVKM. V gave up 5 bases and J gave up 1 base; unmatched junction bases: 4. The CDR3 DNA follows: TGTGCCAGCAGTCGGGACAGCGATAACTATGGCTACACCTTC. Residues: CASSRDSDNYGYTF.

The chain carries TRBV30 and TRBJ2-7; 10 nucleotides line up with TRBD2. CDR1 is GTSNPN and CDR2 is SVGIG in the germline V gene (reference sequence). The CDR3 covers 14 residues. The V segment lost 0 bases and the J segment 5 bases; nucleotides outside the gene matches: 4. CDR3 residues: CAWSVRLAGDEQYF. Written as DNA, the CDR3 is TGTGCCTGGAGTGTACGGCTAGCGGGGGACGAGCAGTACTTC.

The rearrangement joins TRBV10-3 to TRBJ2-3; TRBD2 aligns across 7 bases. Losses at the gene ends were 1 base for V and 3 bases for J; bases not matched to a gene: 1. The CDR3 is made up of 14 amino acids. Germline CDR1 and CDR2: ENHRY and SYGVKD. CDR3 region: CAISEFSGTDTQYF. CDR3 DNA: TGTGCCATCAGTGAGTTTAGCGGGACAGATACGCAGTATTTT.

The gene calls are TRBV6-6 and TRBJ2-7, with 7 positions matching TRBD1. In germline, CDR1 is MNHNY, CDR2 SVGAGI (reference sequence). The junction had 6 bases not matched to a gene; V was cut back by 5 bases and J by 2 bases. The CDR3 loop spans 14 amino acids. The CDR3 loop reads CASSGQVPTYEQYF. In DNA form, the CDR3 reads TGTGCCAGCAGTGGACAGGTACCTACCTACGAGCAGTACTTC.

The DNA for the CDR3 is TGTGCCAGCTCCCGGGGGGGGGCAGCAGATACGCAGTATTTT. This gives the protein CASSRGGAADTQYF. The V gene is TRBV18, the J gene TRBJ2-3; 8 bases match TRBD2. The CDR3 sequence is 14 residues long. Germline lookup yields CDR1 KGHSH and CDR2 LQKENI. The junction had 6 bases not matched to a gene; V was cut back by 6 bases and J by 4 bases.

The chain employs TRBV18 and TRBJ2-2, with D possibly being TRBD2 (6 bases). The V gene's germline CDR1 is KGHSH and CDR2 LQKENI. V gave up 2 bases and J gave up 1 base, with 11 bases separating them. The length of the CDR3 is 16 residues. CDR3 residues: CASSPNSAGNTGELFF. In nucleotides, the CDR3 is TGTGCCAGCTCACCAAATTCAGCGGGGAACACCGGGGAGCTGTTTTTT.

The chain carries TRBV18 and TRBJ2-7; 9 bases are shared with TRBD1. The CDR3 length is 13 residues. Trimming removed 6 bases from V and 2 bases from J; junction bases left unmatched: 2. From germline, CDR1 is KGHSH and CDR2 LQKENI. Written as DNA, the CDR3 is TGTGCCAGCTCGGACAGGGGCGCCTACGAGCAGTACTTC. Protein: CASSDRGAYEQYF.

The V gene is TRBV25-1, the J gene TRBJ1-2; a possible D gene is TRBD1 (5 bases). The CDR3 length is 17 residues. V lost 1 base to trimming and J lost 5 bases, with 20 bases between them. Germline-derived CDR1 and CDR2 are MGHDK and SYGVNS. Written as DNA, the CDR3 is TGTGCCAGCAGTGAATTAAAGGCAGGGCAACTGGGATATGGCTACACCTTC. Protein sequence: CASSELKAGQLGYGYTF.

The J gene is TRBJ1-1, the V gene TRBV27; no firm D call. The length of the CDR3 is 13 residues. Trimming shortened V by 5 bases and J by 9 bases, and 16 bases separated the two germline ends. Per the germline V gene, CDR1 is MNHEY and CDR2 is SMNVEV (reference sequence). CDR3 coding DNA: TGTGCCAGCAGTCCCCAGTCGGGTGGTAAAGCTTTCTTT. This translates into CASSPQSGGKAFF.

The chain links TRBV28 to TRBJ2-7, with D perhaps matching TRBD2 (6 bases). This CDR3 contains 15 residues. The V end lost 7 bases, the J end lost 1 base, and 17 bases lay between the germline ends. CDR1 is MDHEN and CDR2 is SYDVKM in the germline V gene. CDR3 protein: CASTPSGGASYEQYF. The DNA of the CDR3 is TGTGCCAGCACCCCCTCCGGAGGGGCGTCCTACGAGCAGTACTTC. The entire variable domain, with the rest obtained from reference TRBV28 and TRBJ2-7, is as follows: DVKVTQSSRYLVKRTGEKVFLECVQDMDHENMFWYRQDPGLGLRLIYFSYDVKMKEKGDIPEGYSVSREKKERFSLILESASTNQTSMYLCASTPSGGASYEQYFGPGTRLTVT.

The rearrangement joins TRBV25-1 to TRBJ1-1; 9 bases line up with TRBD1. The CDR3 has 13 amino acids. Germline CDR1 reads MGHDK; CDR2 reads SYGVNS. Trimming at V came to 5 bases and at J to 4 bases, leaving 2 bases not matched to a gene. CDR3: CASSWTGVTEAFF. CDR3 in DNA: TGTGCCAGCAGTTGGACAGGGGTCACTGAAGCTTTCTTT.

The J gene is TRBJ1-3, the V gene TRBV5-1; D ambiguous. V shed 0 bases and J shed 3 bases, with 13 bases lying between them. Germline V gene lookup returns CDR1 SGHRS and CDR2 YFSETQ. The CDR3 loop spans 16 amino acids. The DNA for the CDR3 is TGCGCCAGCAGCTTGGCCGGAGAGAGGGTTGGAAACACCATATATTTT. This translates into CASSLAGERVGNTIYF.

The gene calls are TRBV4-2 and TRBJ1-5; 7 nucleotides align to TRBD1. Germline V gene sequence: CDR1 LGHNA, CDR2 YNFKEQ. Unmatched junction bases numbered 19, after V lost 5 bases and J lost 0 bases. This CDR3 region has 20 residues. The CDR3 reads CASSSPRGEYGEFSNQPQHF. CDR3 nucleotide sequence: TGTGCCAGCAGCTCTCCCAGGGGGGAGTATGGGGAATTTAGCAATCAGCCCCAGCATTTT.

The chain couples TRBV19 to TRBJ1-2, with 7 bases lining up with TRBD1. The CDR3 length is 14 residues. J was trimmed by 4 bases and V by 5 bases; bases with no gene match: 7. CDR1 is LNHDA, CDR2 SQIVND, per germline (reference sequence). In DNA form, the CDR3 reads TGTGCCAGTAGTCCGGACAGGCGGTCCTATGGCTACACCTTC. Its protein is CASSPDRRSYGYTF.

This chain connects TRBV4-1 to TRBJ2-1, with TRBD2 matching 16 bases. Germline assignment: CDR1 MGHRA and CDR2 YSYEKL. This CDR3 region has 19 residues. V shed 4 bases, J shed 4 bases, and the junction held 10 bases outside the gene matches. The CDR3 DNA reads as TGCGCCAGCAGCCTTTCGGGACTAGCGGGAGGGCCCTCGTACAATGAGCAGTTCTTC. Protein: CASSLSGLAGGPSYNEQFF.

This chain connects TRBV9 to TRBJ2-1; 8 nucleotides agree with TRBD2. Trimming took 4 bases from V and 5 from J; bases not matched to a gene: 8. Germline CDR1 is SGDLS and CDR2 is YYNGEE. This CDR3 contains 15 residues. CDR3: CASSFGRGGHNEQFF. CDR3 in DNA: TGTGCCAGCAGCTTCGGTCGGGGGGGCCACAATGAGCAGTTCTTC.